This T cell receptor beta chain was observed in a study of T-cell memory formation after mild COVID-19. Study-level background: TCR clusters largely stayed donor specific.

The CDR3 consists of 13 residues. V lost 6 bases, J lost 3 bases, and 8 bases stayed unmatched. Per germline, CDR1 DFQATT and CDR2 SNEGSKA (reference sequence). TCRdb reprocessed the 5' RACE reads with MiXCR, giving one entry per CDR3 protein. The repertoire includes 200,000 to 300,000 distinct CDR3 sequences, 9.4% of them detected once, and 22% sits in the top ten. Study results and limitations: Clones contracting across day 15 to 85 had a balanced CD4/CD8 profile; later expanding clones leaned CD4+. Mainly CM and EM harbored the contracting CD4+ clones; mainly EMRA harbored the CD8+ ones. In second-wave clones peaking day 37, SARS-CoV-2 specificity remained unconfirmed.

Comments on this clonotype: The antigen is undetermined.

The source of this sequence is a young man who had mild COVID-19 (a few samples of this study predate the infection). Cell type and time point are not known. The sequenced material came from PBMCs or a T cell subset sorted from them (not recorded which). The J gene is TRBJ2-7, the V gene TRBV20-1; TRBD1 aligns across 7 bases. The CDR3 bases are TGCAGTGCGCCGGGACAGTCGATCTACGAGCAGTACTTC. Its translation: CSAPGQSIYEQYF.